The 8 T cell receptor beta chains below all came from one sample that was sequenced in a study of human T cells and chemical hapten exposure. MiXCR was run by TCRdb on the RACE reads, yielding one entry per CDR3 protein. The sample carries approximately 91,000 distinct CDR3 sequences, roughly 11% recorded once. The time point here: patch test 2, 6 weeks after DPC sensitization. Regarding treatment: therapeutic diphenylcyclopropenone sensitization with weekly scalp DPC. The sequencing used whole blood, collected in connection with sensitization to the hapten diphenylcyclopropenone (DPC). These receptors were obtained from a young man with alopecia areata. Some clones in this sample may be carry-over from other donors' samples.

This chain connects TRBV4-3 to TRBJ2-7; 7 nucleotides line up with TRBD1. This CDR3 region has 18 residues. With V trimmed by 1 base and J by 3 bases, 15 bases remained unmatched. Germline V gene data show CDR1 as LGHNA and CDR2 as YSLEER. The CDR3 spells CASSQGYRQGSPLYEQYF. CDR3 nucleotide sequence: TGCGCCAGCAGCCAAGGATACCGACAGGGAAGCCCCCTCTACGAGCAGTACTTC.

There are a few counts of this clonotype. V and J are TRBV10-3 and TRBJ2-5; the D is unclear. The CDR3 is 12 amino acids. V dropped 7 bases and J dropped 4 bases, with 10 bases sitting between them. Germline CDR1 and CDR2: ENHRY and SYGVKD. CDR3 bases: TGTGCCATCAAACAATGGGGAGAGACCCAGTACTTC. Translating it yields CAIKQWGETQYF.

The genes are TRBV27 and TRBJ1-5; no clear D gene. V was cut by 6 bases and J by 4 bases, with 16 bases left in between. CDR1 and CDR2 from the germline V gene are MNHEY and SMNVEV (reference sequence). This CDR3 comprises 15 residues. The CDR3 loop reads CASSLYGSGNQPQHF. The CDR3 DNA follows: TGTGCCAGCAGCCTATACGGCTCCGGGAATCAGCCCCAGCATTTT.

J is TRBJ1-5 and V is TRBV7-9, with no clear D. The CDR3 sequence is 15 residues long. Trimming stripped 1 base from V and 6 bases from J, with 13 bases between. Looked up from germline, CDR1 is SEHNR and CDR2 is FQNEAQ (reference sequence). CDR3: CASSLDSPWLQPQHF. CDR3 in DNA: TGTGCCAGCAGCTTAGATTCTCCTTGGCTTCAGCCCCAGCATTTT.

The rearrangement joins TRBV11-2 to TRBJ1-6; possible D gene TRBD1, 6 bases. Per the germline V gene, CDR1 is SGHAT and CDR2 is FQNNGV. The CDR3 has 18 residues. Trimming stripped 5 bases from V and 6 bases from J, with 23 bases between. This CDR3 reads CASSGQNTGFELNSPLHF. In nucleotides, the CDR3 is TGTGCCAGCAGCGGACAAAACACAGGGTTCGAGCTTAATTCACCCCTCCACTTT. The whole variable domain, remainder taken from reference TRBV11-2 and TRBJ1-6, is EAGVAQSPRYKIIEKRQSVAFWCNPISGHATLYWYQQILGQGPKLLIQFQNNGVVDDSQLPKDRFSAERLKGVDSTLKIQPAKLEDSAVYLCASSGQNTGFELNSPLHFGNGTRLTVT.

A few counts support this clonotype. The DNA of the CDR3 is TGCAGCGTTGATCAGGGGGCCGCAGATACGCAGTATTTT. Translated, it gives CSVDQGAADTQYF. The chain uses TRBV29-1 and TRBJ2-3, with 8 bases lining up with TRBD1. The CDR3 loop spans 13 amino acids. V trimming: 3 bases; J trimming: 4 bases; junction bases outside the gene matches: 3. From germline, CDR1 is SQVTM and CDR2 ANQGSEA.

This clonotype was detected only a few times. V usage is TRBV7-3 and J usage is TRBJ2-3, with D perhaps TRBD2 (5 bases). The length of the CDR3 is 16 residues. V lost 0 bases and J 0 bases, leaving 10 bases between the germline ends. Germline V gene data show CDR1 as SGHTA and CDR2 as FQGTGA. In DNA, the CDR3 is TGTGCCAGCAGCTTAACGACGGGGTCTAGCACAGATACGCAGTATTTT. This sequence encodes CASSLTTGSSTDTQYF. Supplemented by reference TRBV7-3 and TRBJ2-3, the full variable domain reads GAGVSQTPSNKVTEKGKYVELRCDPISGHTALYWYRQSLGQGPEFLIYFQGTGAADDSGLPNDRFFAVRPEGSVSTLKIQRTERGDSAVYLCASSLTTGSSTDTQYFGPGTRLTVL.

This clonotype was recorded a few times. The chain recombines TRBV5-1 with TRBJ2-1; D is ambiguous. The CDR3 loop spans 14 amino acids. V was trimmed by 1 base and J by 6 bases, leaving 11 bases between them. Germline assignment: CDR1 SGHRS and CDR2 YFSETQ. DNA for the CDR3: TGCGCCAGCAGCTTGTCGTCTTCGGGCAATGAGCAGTTCTTC. The encoded protein is CASSLSSSGNEQFF.